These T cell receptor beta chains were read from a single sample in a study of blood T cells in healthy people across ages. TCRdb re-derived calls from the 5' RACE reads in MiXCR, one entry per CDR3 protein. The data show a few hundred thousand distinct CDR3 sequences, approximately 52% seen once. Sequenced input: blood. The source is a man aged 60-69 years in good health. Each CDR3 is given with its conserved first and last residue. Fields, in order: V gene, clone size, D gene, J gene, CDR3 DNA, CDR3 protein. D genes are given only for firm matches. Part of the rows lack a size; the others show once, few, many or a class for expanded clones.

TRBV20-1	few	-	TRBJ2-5	TGCAGTGCTCCCCCCGACAGCAGTAGTTCGGAGACCCAGTACTTC	CSAPPDSSSSETQYF
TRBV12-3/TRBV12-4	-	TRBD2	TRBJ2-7	TGTGCCAGCAGAAATAGCGGGACGAGCTCCTACGAGCAGTACTTC	CASRNSGTSSYEQYF
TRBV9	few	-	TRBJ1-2	TGTGCCAGCAGCGTGGACCCTTCGGGGCTTGGGGGGAGTGGCTACACCTTC	CASSVDPSGLGGSGYTF
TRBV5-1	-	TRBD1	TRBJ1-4	TGCGCCAGCAGCTTGGCCGGGACAGCTACCAATGAAAAACTGTTTTTT	CASSLAGTATNEKLFF
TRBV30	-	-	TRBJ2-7	TGTGCCGGGGATAAAGGCTCCTACGAGCAGTACTTC	CAGDKGSYEQYF
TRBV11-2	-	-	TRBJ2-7	TGTGCCAGCAGCTTTTCGACCAGCTACGAGCAGTACTTC	CASSFSTSYEQYF
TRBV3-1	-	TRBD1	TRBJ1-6	TGTGCCAGCAGCCGAGGGACAGGGGTCATGAATTCACCCCTCCACTTT	CASSRGTGVMNSPLHF
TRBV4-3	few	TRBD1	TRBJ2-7	TGCGCCAGCAGCCTAGAAGGGACAGGAAACTACGAGCAGTACTTC	CASSLEGTGNYEQYF
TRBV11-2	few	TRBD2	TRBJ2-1	TGTGCCAGCAGCTTAGATAGAACTAGCGGGGCCGAGCAGTTCTTC	CASSLDRTSGAEQFF
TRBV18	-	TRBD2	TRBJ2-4	TGTGCCAGCTCACTAGCGGGACCTAATCCGGAAGGCAAGCAGTACTTC	CASSLAGPNPEGKQYF
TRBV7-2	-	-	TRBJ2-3	TGTGCCAGCAGCTTACGGGGGAGGCGGGAAGGAACGCAGTATTTT	CASSLRGRREGTQYF
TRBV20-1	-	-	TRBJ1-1	TGCAGTGCTACAACCGTCACGGGCAACACTGAAGCTTTCTTT	CSATTVTGNTEAFF
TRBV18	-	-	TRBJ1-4	TGTGCCAGCTCCCGGGACATGGTTTCGACTAATGAAAAACTGTTTTTT	CASSRDMVSTNEKLFF
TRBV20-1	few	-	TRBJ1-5	TGCAGTGCTGACCGTGGGACACAAAGCAATCAGCCCCAGCATTTT	CSADRGTQSNQPQHF
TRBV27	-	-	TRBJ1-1	TGTGCCAGCAGTTCGCCCCCTCGCGGGCAGAACACTGAAGCTTTCTTT	CASSSPPRGQNTEAFF
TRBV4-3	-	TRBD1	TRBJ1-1	TGCGCCAGCAGCCACACAGGGGGCGCGACTGAAGCTTTCTTT	CASSHTGGATEAFF